Below are 18 T cell receptor beta chains sequenced from a single sample in a study of blood T cell repertoires in COVID-19. Generated by immunoSEQ multiplex PCR, the TCRdb table keeps only in-frame clones and is missing some. Altogether about 250,000 clones are present, approximately 90% being singletons, with the ten largest covering over 2%. Sequencing was carried out using PBMCs or T cells enriched from blood (not recorded which). These receptors were obtained from a woman aged 18-29 years who had recovered from COVID-19.

This chain connects TRBV29-1 to TRBJ2-1; TRBD1 aligns across 8 bases. Germline V CDR1 and CDR2: SQVTM, ANQGSEA. The trim removed 7 bases at V and 9 bases at J, leaving 17 bases unmatched. CDR3 length: 15 amino acids. As DNA, the CDR3 is TGCAGCGCATCTGAAGGGGACAGGCGATTTGGTGAGCAGTTCTTC. It is translated as CSASEGDRRFGEQFF.

J is TRBJ1-2 and V is TRBV4-1; perhaps TRBD1 as D (6 bases). This CDR3 spans 13 amino acids. V lost 3 bases and J lost 6, with 11 bases in between. The germline CDR1 and CDR2 sequences are MGHRA and YSYEKL. The CDR3 loop reads CASSQTSGDGYTF. The DNA for the CDR3 is TGCGCCAGCAGCCAGACATCAGGGGATGGCTACACCTTC.

The V and J genes are TRBV29-1 and TRBJ2-7, with 7 nucleotides matching TRBD1. The CDR3 has 12 residues. V was pared by 5 bases and J by 5 bases, with 6 bases of the junction left unmatched. Germline CDR1 is SQVTM and CDR2 is ANQGSEA. The CDR3 is CSVRGPRDEQYF. CDR3 in DNA: TGCAGCGTTAGGGGGCCAAGGGACGAGCAGTACTTC.

The gene calls are TRBV2 and TRBJ1-4; D not certain. The V gene lost 4 bases and the J gene lost 5 bases, with 11 bases spanning the gap. Germline V CDR1 and CDR2: SNHLY, FYNNEI. The CDR3 spans 14 residues. The CDR3 DNA follows: TGTGCCAGCAGTGTGGTTCAGGCAAATGAAAAACTGTTTTTT. Its translation is CASSVVQANEKLFF.

This clone was detected once. CDR3 in DNA: TGCAGCGTTTCTTCAGCTAATGAAAAACTGTTTTTT. It yields the protein CSVSSANEKLFF. The chain links TRBV29-1 to TRBJ1-4, with D unclear. The CDR3 totals 12 residues. CDR1 and CDR2 (germline): SQVTM, ANQGSEA. V was trimmed by 5 bases and J by 3 bases, leaving 7 bases between them. Looking up the rest from reference TRBV29-1 and TRBJ1-4 gives the full variable domain: SAVISQKPSRDICQRGTSLTIQCQVDSQVTMMFWYRQQPGQSLTLIATANQGSEATYESGFVIDKFPISRPNLTFSTLTVSNMSPEDSSIYLCSVSSANEKLFFGSGTQLSVL.

The chain carries TRBV5-1 and TRBJ1-1, with D maybe TRBD1 (5 bases). The CDR3 has 16 amino acids. V was pared by 2 bases and J by 0 bases, with 14 bases between. Germline CDR1 SGHRS, CDR2 YFSETQ. The CDR3 sequence: CASSLGVGLMNTEAFF. CDR3 sequence (DNA): TGCGCCAGCAGCTTAGGAGTGGGGCTGATGAACACTGAAGCTTTCTTT. The whole variable domain, remainder taken from reference TRBV5-1 and TRBJ1-1, is KAGVTQTPRYLIKTRGQQVTLSCSPISGHRSVSWYQQTPGQGLQFLFEYFSETQRNKGNFPGRFSGRQFSNSRSEMNVSTLELGDSALYLCASSLGVGLMNTEAFFGQGTRLTVV.

The sample holds a few counts of this clone. This chain connects TRBV6-4 to TRBJ1-1, with 9 positions matching TRBD1. Trimming cost V 7 bases and J 8 bases; bases outside gene matches: 2. Looked up from germline, CDR1 is MRHNA and CDR2 is SNTAGT. This CDR3 is built from 11 residues. The CDR3 DNA is TGTGCCAGCATTACAGGGGGCGAAGCTTTCTTT. Translated, it gives CASITGGEAFF.

V and J are TRBV7-8 and TRBJ1-1; TRBD1 is a possible D gene (6 bases). V dropped 1 base and J dropped 1 base, with 13 bases sitting between them. CDR1 SGHVS and CDR2 FQNEAQ come from the germline V gene. CDR3 length: 16 amino acids. CDR3 sequence reads: CASSLEGVAENTEAFF. In DNA form, the CDR3 reads TGTGCCAGCAGCTTAGAGGGGGTCGCGGAGAACACTGAAGCTTTCTTT.

This chain uses TRBV10-3 with TRBJ1-2; unclear D gene. CDR1 is ENHRY and CDR2 is SYGVKD in the germline V gene. This CDR3 has 15 residues. Trimming removed 2 bases from V and 6 bases from J, with 16 bases in between. CDR3 loop: CAISEGLLAFNGYTF. CDR3 DNA sequence: TGTGCCATCAGTGAGGGACTTCTTGCCTTTAATGGCTACACCTTC.

V and J are TRBV10-2 and TRBJ1-4; D not certain. The CDR3 has 16 amino acids. With 1 base removed from V and 8 bases from J, the gap between germline ends came to 17 bases. The germline CDR1 and CDR2 sequences are WSHSY and SAAADI. In DNA, the CDR3 is TGCGCCAGCAGTGAGTTTTTATCCTACCAGCGGGAAAAACTGTTTTTT. Translated, it gives CASSEFLSYQREKLFF.

This CDR3 is CASSRRGGRDYEQYF. The DNA of the CDR3 is TGTGCCAGCAGCCGCCGGGGAGGTAGGGACTACGAGCAGTACTTC. The J gene is TRBJ2-7, the V gene TRBV14; D is possibly TRBD2 (6 bases). CDR1 SGHDN and CDR2 FVKESK come from the germline V gene. Trimming removed 4 bases from V and 3 bases from J, with 16 bases in between. The CDR3 is 15 residues long. The full variable domain, rest sourced from reference TRBV14 and TRBJ2-7, is EAGVTQFPSHSVIEKGQTVTLRCDPISGHDNLYWYRRVMGKEIKFLLHFVKESKQDESGMPNNRFLAERTGGTYSTLKVQPAELEDSGVYFCASSRRGGRDYEQYFGPGTRLTVT.

This chain connects TRBV6-2 or TRBV6-3 to TRBJ2-7; 8 bases match TRBD1. CDR3 length equals 18 residues. Trimming took 4 bases from V and 2 from J; bases not matched to a gene: 16. Germline assignment: CDR1 MNHEY and CDR2 SVGEGT. The CDR3 DNA sequence: TGTGCCAGCAGTTCAGTGAGGGAACGGACAGGGAGGACCTACGAGCAGTACTTC. This codes for CASSSVRERTGRTYEQYF.

The V gene is TRBV5-1, the J gene TRBJ2-5; the match to TRBD1 covers 8 bases. The CDR3 sequence is 15 residues long. Germline CDR1 is SGHRS and CDR2 is YFSETQ. The V and J ends lost 0 bases and 4 bases, in that order; junction bases with no gene match: 5. Here the CDR3 reads CASSLGTGLGETQYF. As DNA, the CDR3 is TGCGCCAGCAGCTTGGGGACAGGGTTGGGAGAGACCCAGTACTTC.

The V call is TRBV27, the J call TRBJ2-6, with D tentatively TRBD1 (6 bases). The V gene lost 2 bases and the J gene lost 0 bases, with 11 bases spanning the gap. The CDR3 sequence is 17 residues long. The germline V gene has CDR1 MNHEY and CDR2 SMNVEV (reference sequence). The CDR3 reads CASSLTGTNSGANVLTF. CDR3 nucleotides: TGTGCCAGCAGTTTAACCGGGACAAACTCTGGGGCCAACGTCCTGACTTTC.

V and J are TRBV9 and TRBJ1-2, with 7 bases matching TRBD1. V shed 2 bases, J shed 1 base, and the junction held 5 bases outside the gene matches. Germline V gene lookup returns CDR1 SGDLS and CDR2 YYNGEE. This CDR3 spans 15 amino acids. The CDR3 sequence: CASSVWDRSNYGYTF. The CDR3 coding sequence is TGTGCCAGCAGCGTTTGGGACAGAAGTAACTATGGCTACACCTTC.

The chain joins TRBV6-5 to TRBJ2-3; possibly TRBD1 for D (5 bases). The CDR3 runs 15 residues. Germline-derived CDR1 and CDR2 are MNHEY and SVGAGI. The V gene lost 6 bases and the J gene lost 0 bases, with 13 bases spanning the gap. CDR3 in DNA: TGTGCCAGCAGCCGGACACTCGATAGCACAGATACGCAGTATTTT. Its protein is CASSRTLDSTDTQYF.

The chain combines TRBV28 with TRBJ1-5; D remains unclear. The CDR3 totals 14 residues. The V end was cut by 7 bases, the J end by 2 bases, with 12 bases between. Germline V gene sequence: CDR1 MDHEN, CDR2 SYDVKM. CDR3 sequence (DNA): TGTGCCAGCACCTCCCCCCCGGGCAATCAGCCCCAGCATTTT. As protein: CASTSPPGNQPQHF.

V usage is TRBV3-1 (or the pseudogene TRBV3-2) and J usage is TRBJ2-7; 11 bases align to TRBD2. CDR1 and CDR2 from the germline V gene are LGHDT and YNNKEL (reference sequence). V lost 2 bases, J lost 6 bases, and 3 bases stayed unmatched. This CDR3 has 14 residues. The CDR3 loop reads CASSQRTSGGEQYF. The CDR3 DNA follows: TGTGCCAGCAGCCAAAGAACTAGCGGGGGCGAGCAGTACTTC.